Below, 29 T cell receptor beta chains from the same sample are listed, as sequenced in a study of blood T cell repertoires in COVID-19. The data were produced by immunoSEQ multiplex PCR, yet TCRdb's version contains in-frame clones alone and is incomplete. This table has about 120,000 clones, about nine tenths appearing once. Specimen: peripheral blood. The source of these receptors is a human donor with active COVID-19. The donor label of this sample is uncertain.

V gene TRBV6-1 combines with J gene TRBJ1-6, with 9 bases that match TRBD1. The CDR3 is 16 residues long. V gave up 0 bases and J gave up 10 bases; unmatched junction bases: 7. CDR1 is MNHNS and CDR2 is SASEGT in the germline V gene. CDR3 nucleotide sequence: TGTGCCAGCAGTGAAGCCTGGGGACAGGGCCGCTCACCCCTCCACTTT. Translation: CASSEAWGQGRSPLHF.

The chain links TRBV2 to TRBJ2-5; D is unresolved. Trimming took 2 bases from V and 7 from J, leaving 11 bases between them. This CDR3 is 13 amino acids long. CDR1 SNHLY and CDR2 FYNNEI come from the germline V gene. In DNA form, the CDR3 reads TGTGCCAGCAGTGAATGGCAGGCAGGGACCCAGTACTTC. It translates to CASSEWQAGTQYF.

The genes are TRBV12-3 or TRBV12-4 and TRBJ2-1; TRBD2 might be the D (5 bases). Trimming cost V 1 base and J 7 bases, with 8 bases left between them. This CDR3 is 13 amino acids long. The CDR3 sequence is CASSLGPGNEQFF. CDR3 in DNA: TGTGCCAGCAGTTTAGGTCCGGGGAATGAGCAGTTCTTC.

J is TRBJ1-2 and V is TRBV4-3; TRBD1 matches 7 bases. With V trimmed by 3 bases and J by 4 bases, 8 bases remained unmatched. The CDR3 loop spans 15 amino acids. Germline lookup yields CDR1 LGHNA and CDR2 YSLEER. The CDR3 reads CASSQTPGTAYGYTF. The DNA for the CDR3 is TGCGCCAGCAGCCAGACCCCTGGGACAGCCTATGGCTACACCTTC.

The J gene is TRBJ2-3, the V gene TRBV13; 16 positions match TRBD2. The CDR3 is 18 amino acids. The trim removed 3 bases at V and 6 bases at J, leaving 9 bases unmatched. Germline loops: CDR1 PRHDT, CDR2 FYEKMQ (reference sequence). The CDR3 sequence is CASSLNAGLAGGIDTQYF. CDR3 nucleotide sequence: TGTGCCAGCAGCTTGAACGCGGGACTAGCGGGGGGGATTGATACGCAGTATTTT.

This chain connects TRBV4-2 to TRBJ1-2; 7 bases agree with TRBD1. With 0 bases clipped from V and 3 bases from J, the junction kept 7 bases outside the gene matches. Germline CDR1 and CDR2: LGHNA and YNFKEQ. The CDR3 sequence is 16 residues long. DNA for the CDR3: TGTGCCAGCAGCCAAGATGTCCAGGGGGTAGACTATGGCTACACCTTC. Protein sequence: CASSQDVQGVDYGYTF.

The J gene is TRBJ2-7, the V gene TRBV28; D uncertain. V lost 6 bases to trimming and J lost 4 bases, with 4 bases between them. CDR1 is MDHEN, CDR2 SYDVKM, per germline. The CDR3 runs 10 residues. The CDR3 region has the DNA TGTGCCAGCAGCAATTACGAGCAGTACTTC. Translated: CASSNYEQYF.

CDR3: CASSLSSGGPYEQYF. Written as DNA, the CDR3 is TGTGCCAGCAGCTTGTCATCCGGGGGGCCTTACGAGCAGTACTTC. This chain joins TRBV9 and TRBJ2-7; D possibly corresponds to TRBD2 (7 bases). The CDR3 has 15 residues. CDR1 and CDR2 from the germline V gene are SGDLS and YYNGEE. Trimming removed 4 bases at V and 4 bases at J, with 18 bases between.

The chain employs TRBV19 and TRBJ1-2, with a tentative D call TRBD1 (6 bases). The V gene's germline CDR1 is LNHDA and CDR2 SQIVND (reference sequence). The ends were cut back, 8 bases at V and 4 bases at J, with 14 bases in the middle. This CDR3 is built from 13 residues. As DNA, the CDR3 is TGTGCCAGTGGAACGGACAGAACCTATGGCTACACCTTC. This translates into CASGTDRTYGYTF.

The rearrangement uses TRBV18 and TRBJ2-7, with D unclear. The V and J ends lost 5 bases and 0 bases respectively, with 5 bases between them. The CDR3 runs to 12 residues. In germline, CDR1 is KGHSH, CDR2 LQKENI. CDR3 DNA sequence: TGTGCCAGCTCATCAGTCTCCTACGAGCAGTACTTC. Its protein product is CASSSVSYEQYF.

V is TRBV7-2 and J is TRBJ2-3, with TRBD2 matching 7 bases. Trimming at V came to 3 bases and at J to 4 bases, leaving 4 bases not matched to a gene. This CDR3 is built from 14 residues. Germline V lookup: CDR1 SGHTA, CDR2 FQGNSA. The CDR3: CASSLGGISDTQYF. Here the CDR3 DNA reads TGTGCCAGCAGCTTGGGAGGGATTTCAGATACGCAGTATTTT.

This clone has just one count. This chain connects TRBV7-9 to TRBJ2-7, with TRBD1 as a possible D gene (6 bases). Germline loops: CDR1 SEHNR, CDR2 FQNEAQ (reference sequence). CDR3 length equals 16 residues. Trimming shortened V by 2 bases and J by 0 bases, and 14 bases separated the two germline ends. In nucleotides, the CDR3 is TGTGCCAGCAGCTTAAACGAGGGGGTCGGCTCCTACGAGCAGTACTTC. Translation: CASSLNEGVGSYEQYF.

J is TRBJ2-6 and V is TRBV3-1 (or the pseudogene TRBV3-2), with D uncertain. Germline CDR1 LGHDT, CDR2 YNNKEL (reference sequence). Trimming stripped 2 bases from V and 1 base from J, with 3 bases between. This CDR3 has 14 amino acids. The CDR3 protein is CASSQSSGANVLTF. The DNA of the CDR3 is TGTGCCAGCAGCCAATCTTCTGGGGCCAACGTCCTGACTTTC.

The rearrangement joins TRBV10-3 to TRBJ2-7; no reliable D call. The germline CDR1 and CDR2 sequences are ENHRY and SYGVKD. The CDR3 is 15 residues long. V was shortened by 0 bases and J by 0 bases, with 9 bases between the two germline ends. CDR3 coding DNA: TGTGCCATCAGTGAGTCTGCCGCGCTCTCCTACGAGCAGTACTTC. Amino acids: CAISESAALSYEQYF.

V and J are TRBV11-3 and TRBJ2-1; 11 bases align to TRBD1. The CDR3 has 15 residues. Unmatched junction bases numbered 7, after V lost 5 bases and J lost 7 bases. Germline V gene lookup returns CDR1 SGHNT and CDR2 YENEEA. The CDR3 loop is CASSERDRGSNEQFF. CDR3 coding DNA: TGTGCCAGCAGCGAACGGGACAGGGGGAGTAATGAGCAGTTCTTC.

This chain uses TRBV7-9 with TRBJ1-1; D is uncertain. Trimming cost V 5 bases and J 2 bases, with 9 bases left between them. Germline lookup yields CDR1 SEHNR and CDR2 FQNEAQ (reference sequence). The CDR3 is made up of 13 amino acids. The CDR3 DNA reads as TGTGCCAGCAGCGGCAGAAGAAACACTGAAGCTTTCTTT. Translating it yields CASSGRRNTEAFF.

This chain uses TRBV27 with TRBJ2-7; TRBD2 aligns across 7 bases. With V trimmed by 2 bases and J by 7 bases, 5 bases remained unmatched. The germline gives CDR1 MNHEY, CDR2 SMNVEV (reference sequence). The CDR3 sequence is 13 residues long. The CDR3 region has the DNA TGTGCCAGCAGTTTAATTTCCGGGGGGGAGCAGTACTTC. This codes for CASSLISGGEQYF.

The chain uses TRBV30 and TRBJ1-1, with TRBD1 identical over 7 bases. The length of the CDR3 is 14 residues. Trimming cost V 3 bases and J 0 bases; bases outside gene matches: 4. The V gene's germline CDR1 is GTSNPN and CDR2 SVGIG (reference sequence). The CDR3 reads CAWRKQGLNTEAFF. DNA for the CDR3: TGTGCCTGGAGGAAACAGGGGTTGAACACTGAAGCTTTCTTT. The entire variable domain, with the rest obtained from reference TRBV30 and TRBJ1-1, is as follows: SQTIHQWPATLVQPVGSPLSLECTVEGTSNPNLYWYRQAAGRGLQLLFYSVGIGQISSEVPQNLSASRPQDRQFILSSKKLLLSDSGFYLCAWRKQGLNTEAFFGQGTRLTVV.

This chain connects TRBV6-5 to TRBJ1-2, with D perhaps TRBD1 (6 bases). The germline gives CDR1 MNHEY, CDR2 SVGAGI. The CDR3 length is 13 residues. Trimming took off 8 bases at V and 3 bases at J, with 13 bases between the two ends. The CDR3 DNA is TGTGCCAGCTCTCGGACAGAAGACTATGGCTACACCTTC. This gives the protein CASSRTEDYGYTF.

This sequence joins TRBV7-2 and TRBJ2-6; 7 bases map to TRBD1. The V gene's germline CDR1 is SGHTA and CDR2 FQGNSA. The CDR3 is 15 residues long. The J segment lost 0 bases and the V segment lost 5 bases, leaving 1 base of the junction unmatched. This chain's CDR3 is CASSGQVSGANVLTF. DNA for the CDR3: TGTGCCAGCAGCGGACAGGTCTCTGGGGCCAACGTCCTGACTTTC.

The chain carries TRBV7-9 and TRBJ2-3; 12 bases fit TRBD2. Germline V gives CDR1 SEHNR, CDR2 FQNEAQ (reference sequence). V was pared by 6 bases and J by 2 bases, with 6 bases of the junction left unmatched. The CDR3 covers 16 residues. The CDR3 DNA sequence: TGTGCCAGCAGTACAGGACTAGCGGGGAACACAGATACGCAGTATTTT. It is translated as CASSTGLAGNTDTQYF.

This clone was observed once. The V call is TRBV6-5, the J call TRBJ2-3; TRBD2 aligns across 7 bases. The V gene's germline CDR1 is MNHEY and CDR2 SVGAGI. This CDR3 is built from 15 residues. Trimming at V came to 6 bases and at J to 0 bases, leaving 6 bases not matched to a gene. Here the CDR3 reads CASRGPGGSTDTQYF. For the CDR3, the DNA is TGTGCCAGCAGGGGGCCGGGGGGAAGCACAGATACGCAGTATTTT.

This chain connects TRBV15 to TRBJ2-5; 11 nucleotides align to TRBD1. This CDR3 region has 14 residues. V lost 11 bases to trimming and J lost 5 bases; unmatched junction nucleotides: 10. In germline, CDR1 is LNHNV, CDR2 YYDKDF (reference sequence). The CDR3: CAAAGTGGWETQYF. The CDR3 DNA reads TGTGCCGCAGCCGGGACAGGGGGTTGGGAGACCCAGTACTTC.

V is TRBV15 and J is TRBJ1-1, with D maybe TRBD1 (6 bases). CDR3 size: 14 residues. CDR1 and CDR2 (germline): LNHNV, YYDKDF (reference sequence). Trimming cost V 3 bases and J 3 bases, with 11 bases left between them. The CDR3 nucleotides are TGTGCCACCAGCAGGGACCAGGGGCACACTGAAGCTTTCTTT. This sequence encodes CATSRDQGHTEAFF. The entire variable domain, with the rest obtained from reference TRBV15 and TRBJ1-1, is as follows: DAMVIQNPRYQVTQFGKPVTLSCSQTLNHNVMYWYQQKSSQAPKLLFHYYDKDFNNEADTPDNFQSRRPNTSFCFLDIRSPGLGDTAMYLCATSRDQGHTEAFFGQGTRLTVV.

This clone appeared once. In nucleotides, the CDR3 is TGTGCCAGCACCGGGACAGGGGGCGGGAATGGCTACACCTTC. As protein: CASTGTGGGNGYTF. V usage is TRBV2 and J usage is TRBJ1-2; 12 bases are a match to TRBD1. This CDR3 contains 14 residues. The V and J ends lost 7 bases and 6 bases, in that order; junction bases with no gene match: 6. From germline, CDR1 is SNHLY and CDR2 FYNNEI.

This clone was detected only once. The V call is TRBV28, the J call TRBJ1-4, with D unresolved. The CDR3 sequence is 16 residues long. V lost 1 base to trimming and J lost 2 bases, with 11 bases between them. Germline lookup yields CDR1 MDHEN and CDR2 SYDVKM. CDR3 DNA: TGTGCCAGCAGTTTATTGTCGGGGATTACTAATGAAAAACTGTTTTTT. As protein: CASSLLSGITNEKLFF. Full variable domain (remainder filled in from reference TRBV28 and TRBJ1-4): DVKVTQSSRYLVKRTGEKVFLECVQDMDHENMFWYRQDPGLGLRLIYFSYDVKMKEKGDIPEGYSVSREKKERFSLILESASTNQTSMYLCASSLLSGITNEKLFFGSGTQLSVL.

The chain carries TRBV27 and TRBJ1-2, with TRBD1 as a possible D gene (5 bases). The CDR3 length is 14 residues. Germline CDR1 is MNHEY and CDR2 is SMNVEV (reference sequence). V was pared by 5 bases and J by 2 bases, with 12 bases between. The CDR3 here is CASSIQAGNYGYTF. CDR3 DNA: TGTGCCAGCAGTATCCAGGCAGGGAACTATGGCTACACCTTC.

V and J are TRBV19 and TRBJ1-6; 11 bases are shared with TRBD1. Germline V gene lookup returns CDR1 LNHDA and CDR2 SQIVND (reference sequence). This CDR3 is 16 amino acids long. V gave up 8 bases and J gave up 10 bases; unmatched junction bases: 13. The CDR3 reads CASAEDRGRSGSPLHF. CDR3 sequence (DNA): TGTGCCAGTGCAGAGGACAGGGGGCGATCCGGCTCACCCCTCCACTTT.

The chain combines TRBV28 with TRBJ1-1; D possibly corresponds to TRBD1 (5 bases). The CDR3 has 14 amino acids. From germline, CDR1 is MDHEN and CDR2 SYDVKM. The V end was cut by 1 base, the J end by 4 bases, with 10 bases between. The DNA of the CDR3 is TGTGCCAGCAGTTTATCAGGGTCGCGCACTGAAGCTTTCTTT. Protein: CASSLSGSRTEAFF.